This passage covers 6 T cell receptor beta chains from one sample sequenced in a study of monozygotic twins with inflammatory bowel disease. After re-calling the 5' RACE reads, TCRdb lists one entry per CDR3 protein, DNA absent. Seen in this sample are a few hundred thousand distinct CDR3 sequences; the ten most common clones hold 2% to 2.5%. Sequencing was performed on blood. The source of these receptors is a human donor with ulcerative colitis or Crohn's disease, or a healthy co-twin of an affected twin (not recorded which).

The V call is TRBV6-5, the J call TRBJ2-7; TCRdb returns TRBD1, unconfirmable since there is no DNA. CDR3 length: 16 residues. Looked up from germline, CDR1 is MNHEY and CDR2 is SVGAGI. The CDR3 sequence: CASSLVAGTGTYEQYF.

V gene TRBV20-1 combines with J gene TRBJ2-7; TCRdb's D call of TRBD1 is untestable without DNA. Germline CDR1 DFQATT, CDR2 SNEGSKA (reference sequence). This CDR3 comprises 14 residues. The CDR3 loop reads CSADPRGLIVEQYF.

CDR3 sequence reads: CASSTGGNQPQHF. The rearrangement uses TRBV10-1 and TRBJ1-5; lacking DNA, the TRBD1 call made by TCRdb goes unchecked. CDR1 and CDR2 (germline): WNHNN, SYGVQD (reference sequence). The CDR3 length is 13 residues.

This chain's CDR3 is CASSLGQTRGNTIYF. V and J are TRBV7-2 and TRBJ1-3; TCRdb indicates TRBD1, and absent DNA this call remains unverified. The CDR3 consists of 15 residues. CDR1 SGHTA and CDR2 FQGNSA come from the germline V gene.

The chain links TRBV11-2 to TRBJ1-1; TCRdb designates TRBD1, a call that cannot be tested without DNA. This CDR3 comprises 14 residues. CDR1 and CDR2 (germline): SGHAT, FQNNGV. This chain's CDR3 is CASSLGGVRTEAFF.

The genes are TRBV11-2 and TRBJ2-3; as DNA is missing, the TRBD2 call by TCRdb cannot be tested. This CDR3 is 15 amino acids long. Per the germline V gene, CDR1 is SGHAT and CDR2 is FQNNGV. The CDR3: CASSIAGGWADTQYF.